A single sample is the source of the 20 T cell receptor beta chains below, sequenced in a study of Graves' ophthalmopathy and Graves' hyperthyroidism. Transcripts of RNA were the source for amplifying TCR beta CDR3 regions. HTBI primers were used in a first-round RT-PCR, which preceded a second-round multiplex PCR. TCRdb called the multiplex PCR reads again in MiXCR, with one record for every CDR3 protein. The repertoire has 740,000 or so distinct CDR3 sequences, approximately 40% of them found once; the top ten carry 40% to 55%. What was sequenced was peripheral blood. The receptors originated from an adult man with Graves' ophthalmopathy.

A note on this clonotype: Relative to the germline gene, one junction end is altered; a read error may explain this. In DNA form, the CDR3 reads TGTGCCAGCAGCTTAGCTGCCAGGGCGTACGAGCAGTACTTC. It specifies CASSLAARAYEQYF. The V and J genes are TRBV5-1 and TRBJ2-7; the D gene is possibly TRBD1 (5 bases). The CDR3 has 14 residues. Germline V gene data show CDR1 as SGHRS and CDR2 as YFSETQ.

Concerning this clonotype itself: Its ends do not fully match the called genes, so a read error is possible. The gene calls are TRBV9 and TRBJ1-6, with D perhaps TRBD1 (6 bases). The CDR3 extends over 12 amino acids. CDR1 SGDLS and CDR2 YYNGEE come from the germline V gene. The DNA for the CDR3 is TGTGCCATCAGCACAGGGTTTTCACCCCTCCACTTT. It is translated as CAISTGFSPLHF.

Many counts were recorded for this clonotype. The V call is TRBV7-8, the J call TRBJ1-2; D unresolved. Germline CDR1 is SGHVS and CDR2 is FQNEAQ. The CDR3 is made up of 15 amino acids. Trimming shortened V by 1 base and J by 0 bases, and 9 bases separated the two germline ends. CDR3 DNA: TGTGCCAGCAGCTTAGAAGGGAATACTAACTATGGCTACACCTTC. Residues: CASSLEGNTNYGYTF.

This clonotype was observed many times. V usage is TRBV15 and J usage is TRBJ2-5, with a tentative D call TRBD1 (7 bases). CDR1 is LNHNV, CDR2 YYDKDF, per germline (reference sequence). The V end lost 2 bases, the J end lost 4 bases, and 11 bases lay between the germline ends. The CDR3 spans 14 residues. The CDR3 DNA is TGTGCCACCAGCAGACAGGGGGGCCCAGAGACCCAGTACTTC. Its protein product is CATSRQGGPETQYF.

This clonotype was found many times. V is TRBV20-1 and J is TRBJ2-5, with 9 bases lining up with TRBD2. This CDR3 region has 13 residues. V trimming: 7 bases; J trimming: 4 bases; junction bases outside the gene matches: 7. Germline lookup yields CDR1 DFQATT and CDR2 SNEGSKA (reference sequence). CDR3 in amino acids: CSVGGRDGETQYF. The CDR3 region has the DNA TGCAGTGTTGGCGGGAGGGATGGAGAGACCCAGTACTTC.

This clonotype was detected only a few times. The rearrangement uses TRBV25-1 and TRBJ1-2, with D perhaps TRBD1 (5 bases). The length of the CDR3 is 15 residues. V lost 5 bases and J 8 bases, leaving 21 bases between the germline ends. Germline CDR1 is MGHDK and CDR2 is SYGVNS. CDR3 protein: CASSYQLPTRGGYTF. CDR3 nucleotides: TGTGCCAGCAGTTACCAGCTTCCGACACGGGGGGGCTACACCTTC.

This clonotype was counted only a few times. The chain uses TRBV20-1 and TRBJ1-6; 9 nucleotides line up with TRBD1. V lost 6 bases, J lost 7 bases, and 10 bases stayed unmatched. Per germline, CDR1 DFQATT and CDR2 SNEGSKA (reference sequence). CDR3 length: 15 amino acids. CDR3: CSAPGQGALNSPLHF. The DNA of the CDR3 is TGCAGTGCCCCGGGACAGGGAGCTCTAAATTCACCCCTCCACTTT.

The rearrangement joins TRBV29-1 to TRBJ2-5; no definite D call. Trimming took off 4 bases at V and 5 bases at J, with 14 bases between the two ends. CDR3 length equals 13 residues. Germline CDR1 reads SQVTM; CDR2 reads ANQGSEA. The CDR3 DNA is TGCAGCGTTGGGGTTGCGGTGGGGGAGACCCAGTACTTC. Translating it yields CSVGVAVGETQYF.

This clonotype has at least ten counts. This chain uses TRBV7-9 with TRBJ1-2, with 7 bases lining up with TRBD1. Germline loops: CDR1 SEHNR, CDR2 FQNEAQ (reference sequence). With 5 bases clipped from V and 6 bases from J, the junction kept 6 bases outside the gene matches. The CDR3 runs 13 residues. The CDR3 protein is CASSPFDRDGYTF. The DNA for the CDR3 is TGTGCCAGCAGCCCCTTCGACAGGGATGGCTACACCTTC.

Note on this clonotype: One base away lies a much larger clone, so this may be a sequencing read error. CDR3 bases: TGTGCCAGTAGTAAACCGCGGGGCCCTGGGGCCAACGTCCTGACTTTC. This gives the protein CASSKPRGPGANVLTF. This chain connects TRBV19 to TRBJ2-6, with D perhaps matching TRBD2 (6 bases). The germline V and J ends were trimmed by 4 bases and 2 bases, with 12 bases remaining between them. There are 16 residues in the CDR3. Per the germline V gene, CDR1 is LNHDA and CDR2 is SQIVND (reference sequence). The complete variable domain, with remaining parts taken from reference TRBV19 and TRBJ2-6, reads DGGITQSPKYLFRKEGQNVTLSCEQNLNHDAMYWYRQDPGQGLRLIYYSQIVNDFQKGDIAEGYSVSREKKESFPLTVTSAQKNPTAFYLCASSKPRGPGANVLTFGAGSRLTVL.

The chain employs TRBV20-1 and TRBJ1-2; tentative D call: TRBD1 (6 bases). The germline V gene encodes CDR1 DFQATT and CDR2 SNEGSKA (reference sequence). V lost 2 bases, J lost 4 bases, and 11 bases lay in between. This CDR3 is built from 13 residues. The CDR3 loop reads CSARWTESYGYTF. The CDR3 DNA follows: TGCAGTGCTAGATGGACAGAATCCTATGGCTACACCTTC.

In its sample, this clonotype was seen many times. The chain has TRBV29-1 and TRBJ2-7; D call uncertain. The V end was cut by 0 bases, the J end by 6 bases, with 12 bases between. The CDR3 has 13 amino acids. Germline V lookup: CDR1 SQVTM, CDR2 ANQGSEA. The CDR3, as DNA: TGCAGCGTTGAAGATCTCACCAGACCCGAGCAGTACTTC. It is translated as CSVEDLTRPEQYF.

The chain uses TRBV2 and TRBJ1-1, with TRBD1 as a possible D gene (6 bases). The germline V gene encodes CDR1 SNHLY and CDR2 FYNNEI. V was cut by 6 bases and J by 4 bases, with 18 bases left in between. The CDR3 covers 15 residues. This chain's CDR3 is CASRDSAGEGTEAFF. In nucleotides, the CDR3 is TGTGCCAGCAGGGACAGTGCCGGAGAGGGCACTGAAGCTTTCTTT.

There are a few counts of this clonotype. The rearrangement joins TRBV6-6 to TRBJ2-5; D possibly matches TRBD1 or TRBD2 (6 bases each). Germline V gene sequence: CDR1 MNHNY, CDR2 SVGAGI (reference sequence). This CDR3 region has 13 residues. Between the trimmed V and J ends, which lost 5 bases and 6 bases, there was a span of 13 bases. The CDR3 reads CASSERGAQTQYF. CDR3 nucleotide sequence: TGTGCCAGCAGTGAGAGGGGGGCACAGACCCAGTACTTC.

The CDR3 loop is CASSLPEVQYF. CDR3 nucleotide sequence: TGTGCCAGCAGTTTACCGGAGGTGCAGTACTTC. This rearrangement joins TRBV7-2 to TRBJ2-5; perhaps TRBD2 as D (5 bases). The germline V gene has CDR1 SGHTA and CDR2 FQGNSA. The CDR3 is made up of 11 amino acids. V was clipped by 6 bases and J by 11 bases, with 13 bases between them.

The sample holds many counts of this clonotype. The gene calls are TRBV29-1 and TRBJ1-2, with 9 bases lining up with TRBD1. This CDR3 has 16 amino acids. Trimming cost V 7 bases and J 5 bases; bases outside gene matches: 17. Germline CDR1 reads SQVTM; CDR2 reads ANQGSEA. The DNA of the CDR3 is TGCAGCGGCTTGAAGGTCCCCGGGACAGGGTTATATGGCTACACCTTC. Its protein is CSGLKVPGTGLYGYTF.

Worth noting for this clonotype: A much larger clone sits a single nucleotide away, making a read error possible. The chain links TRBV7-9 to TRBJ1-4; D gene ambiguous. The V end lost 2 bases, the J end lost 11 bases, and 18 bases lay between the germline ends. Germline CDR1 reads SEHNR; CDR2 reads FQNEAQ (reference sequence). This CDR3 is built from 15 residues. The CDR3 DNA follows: TGTGCCAGCAGCTTAATTCTCGGGTGGCGTGATAAACTGTTTTTT. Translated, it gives CASSLILGWRDKLFF.

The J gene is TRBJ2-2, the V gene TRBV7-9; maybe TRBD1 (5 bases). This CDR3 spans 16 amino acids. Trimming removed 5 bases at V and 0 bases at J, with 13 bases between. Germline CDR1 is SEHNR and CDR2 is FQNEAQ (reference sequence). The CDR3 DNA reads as TGTGCCAGCAGCAGTACAGACAGCGCGAACACCGGGGAGCTGTTTTTT. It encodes CASSSTDSANTGELFF.

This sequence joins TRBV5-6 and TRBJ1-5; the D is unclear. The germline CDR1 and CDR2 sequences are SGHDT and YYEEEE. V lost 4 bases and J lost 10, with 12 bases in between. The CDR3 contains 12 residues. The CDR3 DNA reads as TGTGCCAGCAGCCGCGAAGAGGTCCCCCAGCATTTT. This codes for CASSREEVPQHF.

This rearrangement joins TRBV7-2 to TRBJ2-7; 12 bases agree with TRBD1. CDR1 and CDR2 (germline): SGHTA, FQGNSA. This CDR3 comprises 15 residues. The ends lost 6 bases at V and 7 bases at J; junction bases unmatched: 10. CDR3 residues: CASRGRDRGPGEQYF. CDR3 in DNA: TGTGCCAGCAGGGGCAGGGACAGGGGGCCGGGAGAGCAGTACTTC.